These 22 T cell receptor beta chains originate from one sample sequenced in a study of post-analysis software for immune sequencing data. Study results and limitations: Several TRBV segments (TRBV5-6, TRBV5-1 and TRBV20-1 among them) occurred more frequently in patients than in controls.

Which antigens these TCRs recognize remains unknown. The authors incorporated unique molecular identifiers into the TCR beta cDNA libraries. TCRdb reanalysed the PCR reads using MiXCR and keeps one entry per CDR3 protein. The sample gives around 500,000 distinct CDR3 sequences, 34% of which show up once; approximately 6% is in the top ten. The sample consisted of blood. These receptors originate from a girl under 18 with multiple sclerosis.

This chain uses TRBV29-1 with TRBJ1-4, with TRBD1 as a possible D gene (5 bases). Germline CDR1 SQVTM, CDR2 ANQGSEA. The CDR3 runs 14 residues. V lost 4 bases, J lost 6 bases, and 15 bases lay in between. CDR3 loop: CSVGDGFPYEKLFF. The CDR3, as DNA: TGCAGCGTTGGGGACGGATTCCCCTATGAAAAACTGTTTTTT.

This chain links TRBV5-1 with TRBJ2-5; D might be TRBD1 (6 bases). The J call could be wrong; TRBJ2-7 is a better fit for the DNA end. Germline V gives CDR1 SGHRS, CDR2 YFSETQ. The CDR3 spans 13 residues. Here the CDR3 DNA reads TGCGCCAGCAGCTTGCCTCAGGGGTACGAGCAGTACTTC. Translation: CASSLPQGYEQYF.

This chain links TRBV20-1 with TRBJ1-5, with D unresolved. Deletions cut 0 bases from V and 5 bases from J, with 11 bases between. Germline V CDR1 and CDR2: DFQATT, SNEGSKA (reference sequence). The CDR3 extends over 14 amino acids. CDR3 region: CSARDRVRDQPQHF. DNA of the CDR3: TGCAGTGCTAGAGATCGGGTACGTGATCAGCCCCAGCATTTT.

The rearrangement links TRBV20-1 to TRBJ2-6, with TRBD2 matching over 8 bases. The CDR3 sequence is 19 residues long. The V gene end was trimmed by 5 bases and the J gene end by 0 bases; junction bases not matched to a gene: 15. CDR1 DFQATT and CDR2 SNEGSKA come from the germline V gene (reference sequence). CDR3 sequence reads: CSARTSSPILSSGANVLTF. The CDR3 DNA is TGCAGTGCTCGGACTAGCTCCCCGATCCTAAGCTCTGGGGCCAACGTCCTGACTTTC.

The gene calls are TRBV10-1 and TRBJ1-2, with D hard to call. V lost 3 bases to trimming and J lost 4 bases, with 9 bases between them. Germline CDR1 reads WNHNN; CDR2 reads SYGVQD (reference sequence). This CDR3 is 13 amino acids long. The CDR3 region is CASSEAQLYGYTF. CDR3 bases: TGCGCCAGCAGTGAAGCACAGCTCTATGGCTACACCTTC.

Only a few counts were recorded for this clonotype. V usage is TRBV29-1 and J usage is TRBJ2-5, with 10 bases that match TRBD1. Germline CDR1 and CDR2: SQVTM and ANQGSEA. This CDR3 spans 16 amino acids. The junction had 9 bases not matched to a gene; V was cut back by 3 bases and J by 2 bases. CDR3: CSVDLRDRGSQETQYF. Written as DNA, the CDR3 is TGCAGCGTTGATCTTCGGGACAGGGGTTCGCAAGAGACCCAGTACTTC.

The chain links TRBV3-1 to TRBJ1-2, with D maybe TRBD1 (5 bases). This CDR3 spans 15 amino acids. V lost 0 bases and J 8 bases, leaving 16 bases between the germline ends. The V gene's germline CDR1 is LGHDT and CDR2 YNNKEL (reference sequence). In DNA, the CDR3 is TGTGCCAGCAGCCAAGATGACCAAGGGGAGCGAGGCTACACCTTC. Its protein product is CASSQDDQGERGYTF.

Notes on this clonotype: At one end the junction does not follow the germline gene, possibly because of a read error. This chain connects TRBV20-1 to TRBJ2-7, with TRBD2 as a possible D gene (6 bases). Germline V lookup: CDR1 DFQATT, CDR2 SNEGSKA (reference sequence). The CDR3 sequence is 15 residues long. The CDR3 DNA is TGCAGTGTTAGAGGGGCGGGACCCATCTCCTACGAGCAGTACTTC. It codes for CSVRGAGPISYEQYF.

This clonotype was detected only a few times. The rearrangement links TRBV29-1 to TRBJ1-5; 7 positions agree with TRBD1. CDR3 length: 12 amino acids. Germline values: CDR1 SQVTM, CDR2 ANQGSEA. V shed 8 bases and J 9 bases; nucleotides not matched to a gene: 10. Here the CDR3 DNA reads TGCAGCATACGACAGGGCAGCGGGCCCCAGCATTTT. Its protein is CSIRQGSGPQHF.

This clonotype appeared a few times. CDR3 protein: CASSSLRLGGGADEQFF. The DNA of the CDR3 is TGTGCCAGCAGTTCCCTCAGGCTGGGCGGGGGGGCCGATGAGCAGTTCTTC. This sequence joins TRBV12-3 or TRBV12-4 and TRBJ2-1, with TRBD2 identical over 9 bases. The CDR3 covers 17 residues. V lost 4 bases, J lost 8 bases, and 15 bases stayed unmatched.

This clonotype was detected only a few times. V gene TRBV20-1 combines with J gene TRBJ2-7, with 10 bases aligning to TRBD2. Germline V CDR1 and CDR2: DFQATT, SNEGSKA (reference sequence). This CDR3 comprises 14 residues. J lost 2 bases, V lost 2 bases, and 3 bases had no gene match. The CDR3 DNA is TGCAGTGCTAGACCCAGCGGGGGGGCCTACGAGCAGTACTTC. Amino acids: CSARPSGGAYEQYF.

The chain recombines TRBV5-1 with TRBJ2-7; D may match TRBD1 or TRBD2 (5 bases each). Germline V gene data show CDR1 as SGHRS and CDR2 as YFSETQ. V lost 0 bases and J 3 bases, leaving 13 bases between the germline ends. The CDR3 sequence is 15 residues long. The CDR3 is CASSLVAGTVYEQYF. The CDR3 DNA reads TGCGCCAGCAGCTTGGTAGCAGGGACCGTCTACGAGCAGTACTTC.

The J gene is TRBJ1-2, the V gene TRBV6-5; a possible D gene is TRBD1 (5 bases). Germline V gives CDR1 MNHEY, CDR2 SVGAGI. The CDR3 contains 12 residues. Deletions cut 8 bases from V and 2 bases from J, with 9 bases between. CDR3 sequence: CASASGNYGYTF. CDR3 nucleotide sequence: TGTGCCAGCGCCTCAGGGAACTATGGCTACACCTTC.

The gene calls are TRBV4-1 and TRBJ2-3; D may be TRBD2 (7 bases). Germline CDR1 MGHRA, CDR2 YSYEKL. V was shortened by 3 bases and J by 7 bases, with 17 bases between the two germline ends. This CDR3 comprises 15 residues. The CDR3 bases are TGCGCCAGCAGCCAGGGGGAGGGGGGCACGAATACGCAGTATTTT. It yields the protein CASSQGEGGTNTQYF.

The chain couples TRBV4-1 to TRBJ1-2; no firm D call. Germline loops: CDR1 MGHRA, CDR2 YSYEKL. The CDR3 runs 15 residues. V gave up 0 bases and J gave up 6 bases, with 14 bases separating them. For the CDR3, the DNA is TGCGCCAGCAGCCAAGATAGGTGGGGATTGAATGGCTACACCTTC. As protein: CASSQDRWGLNGYTF.

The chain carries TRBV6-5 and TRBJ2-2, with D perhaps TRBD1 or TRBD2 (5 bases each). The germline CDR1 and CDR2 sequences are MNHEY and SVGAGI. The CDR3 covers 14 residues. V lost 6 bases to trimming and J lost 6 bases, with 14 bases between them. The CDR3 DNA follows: TGTGCCAGCAGGCTTACCCTGGGGGCCGGGGAGCTGTTTTTT. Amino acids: CASRLTLGAGELFF.

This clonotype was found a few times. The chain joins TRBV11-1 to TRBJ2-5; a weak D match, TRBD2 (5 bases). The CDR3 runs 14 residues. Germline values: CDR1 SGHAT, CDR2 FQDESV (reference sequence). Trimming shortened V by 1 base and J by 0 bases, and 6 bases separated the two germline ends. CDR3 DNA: TGTGCCAGCAGCTTAGAGGAGGACCAAGAGACCCAGTACTTC. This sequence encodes CASSLEEDQETQYF.

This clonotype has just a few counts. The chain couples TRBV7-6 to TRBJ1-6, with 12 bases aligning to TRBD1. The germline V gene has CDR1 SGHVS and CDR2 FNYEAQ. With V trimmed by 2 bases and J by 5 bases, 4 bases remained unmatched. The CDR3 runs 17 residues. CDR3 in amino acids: CASSLLGTGGNNSPLHF. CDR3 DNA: TGTGCCAGCAGCTTACTCGGGACAGGGGGCAATAATTCACCCCTCCACTTT.

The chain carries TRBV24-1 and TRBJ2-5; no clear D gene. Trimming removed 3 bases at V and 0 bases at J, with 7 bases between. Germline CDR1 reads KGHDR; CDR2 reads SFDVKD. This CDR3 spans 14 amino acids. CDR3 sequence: CATSDSPDQETQYF. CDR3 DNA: TGTGCCACCAGTGATAGTCCAGACCAAGAGACCCAGTACTTC.

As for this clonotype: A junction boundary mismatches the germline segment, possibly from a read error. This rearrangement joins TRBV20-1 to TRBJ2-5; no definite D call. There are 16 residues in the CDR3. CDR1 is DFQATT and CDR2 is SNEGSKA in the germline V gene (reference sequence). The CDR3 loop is CSARARFARTQVTQYF. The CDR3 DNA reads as TGCAGTGCTAGAGCTAGGTTCGCTAGAACCCAAGTGACCCAGTACTTC.

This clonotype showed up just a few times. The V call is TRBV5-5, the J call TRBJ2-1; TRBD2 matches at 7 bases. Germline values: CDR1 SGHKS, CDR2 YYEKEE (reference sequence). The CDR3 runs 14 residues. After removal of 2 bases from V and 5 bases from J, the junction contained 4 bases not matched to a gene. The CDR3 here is CASSFQAGDNEQFF. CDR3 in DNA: TGTGCCAGCAGCTTCCAGGCGGGGGACAATGAGCAGTTCTTC.

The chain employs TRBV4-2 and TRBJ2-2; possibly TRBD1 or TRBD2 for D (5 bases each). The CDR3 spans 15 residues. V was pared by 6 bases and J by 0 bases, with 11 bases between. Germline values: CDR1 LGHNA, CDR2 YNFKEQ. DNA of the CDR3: TGTGCCAGCAGACCCGAGGGGTCGAACACCGGGGAGCTGTTTTTT. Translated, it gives CASRPEGSNTGELFF.